This T cell receptor (beta chain) was captured by sequencing in a study of identical twins. MiXCR, applied by TCRdb to the 5' RACE reads, yields one record per CDR3 protein. Of about 890,000 distinct CDR3 sequences listed, more than 9% are singletons. This clonotype was picked up a small number of times. This sample also belongs to another study, concerning yellow fever vaccine responses in identical twins.

This receptor was identified in a woman in her late teens or twenties in good health. The sample comprised PBMCs.

CDR3 bases: TGTGCCAGCTTCAACCGGCCGAGGGGTGAAGCTTTCTTT. Translated: CASFNRPRGEAFF. The rearrangement uses TRBV28 and TRBJ1-1; D is possibly TRBD1 (5 bases). The ends were cut back, 8 bases at V and 7 bases at J, with 17 bases in the middle. The CDR3 runs to 13 residues. CDR1 is MDHEN and CDR2 is SYDVKM in the germline V gene.